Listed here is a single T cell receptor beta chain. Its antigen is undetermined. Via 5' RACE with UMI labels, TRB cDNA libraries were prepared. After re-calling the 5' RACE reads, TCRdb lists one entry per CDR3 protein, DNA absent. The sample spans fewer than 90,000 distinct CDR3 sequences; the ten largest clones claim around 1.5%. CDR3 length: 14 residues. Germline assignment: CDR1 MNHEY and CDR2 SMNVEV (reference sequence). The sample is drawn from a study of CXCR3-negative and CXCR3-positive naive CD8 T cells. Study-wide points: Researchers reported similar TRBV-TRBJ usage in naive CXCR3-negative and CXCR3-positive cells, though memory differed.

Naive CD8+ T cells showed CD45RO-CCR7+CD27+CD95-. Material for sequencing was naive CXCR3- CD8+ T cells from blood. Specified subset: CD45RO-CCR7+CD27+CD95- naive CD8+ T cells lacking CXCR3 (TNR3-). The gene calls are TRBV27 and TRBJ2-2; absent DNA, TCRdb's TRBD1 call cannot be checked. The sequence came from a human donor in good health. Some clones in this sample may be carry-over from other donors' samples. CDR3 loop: CASSAGTSTGELFF.